This TCR beta chain was obtained from a study of lymphopenia after photon versus proton radiotherapy. Sequencing used immunoSEQ multiplex PCR; TCRdb keeps in-frame clones, though not all of them. The sample includes around 70,000 clones, around 93% seen only once; the top ten take about 2.2%. This clone has only one observation. Germline values: CDR1 GTSNPN, CDR2 SVGIG (reference sequence). The CDR3 runs to 15 residues. V lost 0 bases and J lost 8, with 14 bases in between. This chain links TRBV30 with TRBJ1-6; D possibly corresponds to TRBD1 (5 bases). The sequencing used peripheral blood, collected from a patient treated with photon-based radiotherapy. The sequence was obtained from a woman aged 35 to 49 with cholangiocarcinoma. The CDR3 DNA reads as TGTGCCTGGAGTGTGATCGGGTCGGGGGATTCACCCCTCCACTTT. This encodes CAWSVIGSGDSPLHF.